This entry lists 31 T cell receptor beta chains sequenced from one sample in a study of OX40 agonist ivuxolimab in advanced cancers. Some clones are missing from TCRdb's copy, which holds only in-frame ones; the method was immunoSEQ multiplex PCR. Of just under 20,000 clones listed, about 81% are singletons. Sequenced here: CD4+ or CD8+ T cells sorted from blood, sampled in a trial of the OX40 agonist ivuxolimab. Every receptor here comes from an adult with an advanced solid tumor such as melanoma, head and neck, liver or kidney cancer.

This chain joins TRBV27 and TRBJ2-5, with TRBD2 matching over 7 bases. Germline CDR1 MNHEY, CDR2 SMNVEV (reference sequence). With V trimmed by 3 bases and J by 3 bases, 7 bases remained unmatched. CDR3 length: 15 residues. The chain's CDR3 is CASSFRGVSEETQYF. The CDR3 DNA is TGTGCCAGCAGTTTCCGGGGGGTTTCGGAAGAGACCCAGTACTTC.

The rearrangement uses TRBV6-5 and TRBJ1-4, with 7 bases lining up with TRBD1. Germline loops: CDR1 MNHEY, CDR2 SVGAGI. The CDR3 consists of 15 residues. The V segment lost 2 bases and the J segment 8 bases; nucleotides outside the gene matches: 8. The CDR3 spells CASSYRQGVGEKLFF. As DNA, the CDR3 is TGTGCCAGCAGTTACAGGCAGGGGGTAGGCGAAAAACTGTTTTTT.

This chain joins TRBV6-5 and TRBJ1-2; 8 bases agree with TRBD1. V gave up 5 bases and J gave up 5 bases; unmatched junction bases: 4. The CDR3 loop spans 13 amino acids. Germline V gene lookup returns CDR1 MNHEY and CDR2 SVGAGI. CDR3 amino acids: CASSPRTGYGYTF. CDR3 DNA: TGTGCCAGCAGTCCCAGGACAGGGTATGGCTACACCTTC.

The genes are TRBV12-5 and TRBJ1-2; D is possibly TRBD1 (6 bases). This CDR3 is built from 14 residues. V was cut by 5 bases and J by 4 bases, with 14 bases left in between. CDR1 is LGHNT and CDR2 is FRNRAP in the germline V gene. In DNA, the CDR3 is TGTGCTAGTGGTCCGGTGACAGGCCCCTATGGCTACACCTTC. Amino acid sequence: CASGPVTGPYGYTF.

The rearrangement links TRBV11-2 to TRBJ2-5, with a possible D match to TRBD2 (5 bases). The CDR3 consists of 13 residues. Germline CDR1 and CDR2: SGHAT and FQNNGV. The V end was cut by 5 bases, the J end by 5 bases, with 12 bases between. Here the CDR3 reads CASSPGLGETQYF. DNA for the CDR3: TGTGCCAGCAGCCCAGGACTGGGGGAGACCCAGTACTTC.

The CDR3 DNA follows: TGTGCCAGCAGCGGGACTAGCGGGAGCTCCTACGAGCAGTACTTC. Its protein product is CASSGTSGSSYEQYF. The chain employs TRBV5-5 and TRBJ2-7, with 14 nucleotides matching TRBD2. There are 15 residues in the CDR3. Germline loops: CDR1 SGHKS, CDR2 YYEKEE (reference sequence). V lost 4 bases and J lost 0; bases outside the gene matches: 0.

The V gene is TRBV18, the J gene TRBJ2-7, with TRBD1 identical over 12 bases. The CDR3 sequence is 14 residues long. Losses at the gene ends were 3 bases for V and 6 bases for J; bases not matched to a gene: 3. Germline CDR1 and CDR2: KGHSH and LQKENI. CDR3 region: CASSPGTGGGEQYF. The CDR3, as DNA: TGTGCCAGCTCACCCGGGACAGGGGGCGGCGAGCAGTACTTC.

The V and J genes are TRBV29-1 and TRBJ1-1; D is perhaps TRBD1 (6 bases). The germline V and J ends were trimmed by 7 bases and 7 bases, with 19 bases remaining between them. CDR3 length: 13 amino acids. Germline CDR1 is SQVTM and CDR2 is ANQGSEA. Here the CDR3 reads CSDWAQGRDEAFF. The DNA for the CDR3 is TGCAGCGACTGGGCCCAGGGGCGGGATGAAGCTTTCTTT.

This chain links TRBV30 with TRBJ2-5, with 9 bases aligning to TRBD2. The J call may be faulty, since TRBJ2-7 better matches the DNA end. The length of the CDR3 is 14 residues. Germline V gene data show CDR1 as GTSNPN and CDR2 as SVGIG (reference sequence). Here the CDR3 DNA reads TGTGCCTGGAGTCGGGCTAGCGGGGCCTACGAGCAGTACTTC. This translates into CAWSRASGAYEQYF.

This chain joins TRBV10-2 and TRBJ1-1, with TRBD1 as a possible D gene (6 bases). There are 13 residues in the CDR3. V was pared by 6 bases and J by 3 bases, with 11 bases between. Germline CDR1 reads WSHSY; CDR2 reads SAAADI. CDR3 protein: CASSSDRYTEAFF. DNA of the CDR3: TGCGCCAGCAGCTCCGACAGGTACACTGAAGCTTTCTTT.

The chain recombines TRBV6-1 with TRBJ2-5; 12 nucleotides agree with TRBD1. The CDR3 runs to 13 residues. Germline values: CDR1 MNHNS, CDR2 SASEGT. V was clipped by 6 bases and J by 5 bases; unmatched bases: 1. CDR3 in DNA: TGTGCCAGCAGGGGGACAGGGGGCGAGACCCAGTACTTC. Amino acid sequence: CASRGTGGETQYF.

This chain connects TRBV15 to TRBJ1-4; D is undetermined. The CDR3 has 17 amino acids. Germline values: CDR1 LNHNV, CDR2 YYDKDF (reference sequence). Between the trimmed V and J ends, which lost 1 base and 5 bases, there was a span of 17 bases. The CDR3 DNA sequence: TGTGCCACCAGCAGAGGGACGCAGGTTCGGGTGAATGAAAAACTGTTTTTT. This gives the protein CATSRGTQVRVNEKLFF.

This chain connects TRBV6-6 to TRBJ1-5, with a possible D match to TRBD1 (5 bases). Germline CDR1 and CDR2: MNHNY and SVGAGI (reference sequence). Trimming removed 5 bases at V and 7 bases at J, with 12 bases between. The CDR3 is made up of 13 amino acids. CDR3 nucleotides: TGTGCCAGCAGTCAGGGTTTGGGGCAGCCCCAGCATTTT. Protein product: CASSQGLGQPQHF.

This clone was observed once. The rearrangement uses TRBV4-1 and TRBJ2-3, with 9 bases that match TRBD2. The CDR3 runs 13 residues. The trim removed 3 bases at V and 6 bases at J, leaving 1 base unmatched. Germline CDR1 MGHRA, CDR2 YSYEKL. CDR3 in DNA: TGCGCCAGCAGCCACCTAGCGGGGGATACGCAGTATTTT. It translates to CASSHLAGDTQYF.

The chain uses TRBV6-1 and TRBJ2-1; D is uncertain. CDR3 size: 11 residues. CDR1 is MNHNS, CDR2 SASEGT, per germline. V shed 4 bases and J shed 7 bases, with 5 bases lying between them. CDR3 DNA: TGTGCCAGCAGTGCCCCAAATGAGCAGTTCTTC. Translation: CASSAPNEQFF.

The chain couples TRBV7-8 to TRBJ1-5; possibly TRBD1 for D (5 bases). Germline loops: CDR1 SGHVS, CDR2 FQNEAQ. Trimming cost V 3 bases and J 2 bases, with 17 bases left between them. The CDR3 has 17 amino acids. CDR3 DNA sequence: TGTGCCAGCAGCTTGATCCGGGGGGACGGGCGCAATCAGCCCCAGCATTTT. This encodes CASSLIRGDGRNQPQHF.

The count of this clone is one. This chain links TRBV2 with TRBJ1-4; D gene uncertain. With 8 bases removed from V and 2 bases from J, the gap between germline ends came to 9 bases. The germline CDR1 and CDR2 sequences are SNHLY and FYNNEI. The CDR3 consists of 13 residues. The CDR3 loop is CASDSRTNEKLFF. In nucleotides, the CDR3 is TGTGCCAGCGATTCACGGACTAATGAAAAACTGTTTTTT.

V and J are TRBV4-1 and TRBJ1-1, with D possibly matching TRBD1 (5 bases). Trimming took off 1 base at V and 6 bases at J, with 12 bases between the two ends. The CDR3 runs to 14 residues. Germline V lookup: CDR1 MGHRA, CDR2 YSYEKL. The CDR3 protein is CASSQGGRVPEAFF. CDR3 nucleotide sequence: TGCGCCAGCAGCCAAGGGGGGAGGGTTCCTGAAGCTTTCTTT.

This chain uses TRBV7-3 with TRBJ1-1; no clear D. The length of the CDR3 is 13 residues. The germline V and J ends were trimmed by 5 bases and 5 bases, with 12 bases remaining between them. The germline V gene has CDR1 SGHTA and CDR2 FQGTGA. CDR3 sequence reads: CASSALGTTEAFF. The CDR3 coding sequence is TGTGCCAGCAGCGCCCTGGGCACGACTGAAGCTTTCTTT.

This clone was counted only a few times. The chain has TRBV15 and TRBJ1-2; D not certain. Germline-derived CDR1 and CDR2 are LNHNV and YYDKDF (reference sequence). The CDR3 spans 12 residues. Trimming removed 4 bases at V and 1 base at J, with 4 bases between. CDR3 protein: CATSNNNYGYTF. CDR3 bases: TGTGCCACCAGCAACAATAACTATGGCTACACCTTC.

The J gene is TRBJ2-2, the V gene TRBV6-6; 7 positions match TRBD2. The V and J ends lost 3 bases and 5 bases, in that order; junction bases with no gene match: 6. This CDR3 comprises 15 residues. CDR1 is MNHNY, CDR2 SVGAGI, per germline (reference sequence). CDR3 sequence (DNA): TGTGCCAGCAGTTATCTAGCGGAAGGAACCGGGGAGCTGTTTTTT. Amino acids: CASSYLAEGTGELFF.

The chain carries TRBV21-1 and TRBJ2-7; the table's D call, TRBD2, was not checked against the DNA. TRBV21-1 is a pseudogene locus. This CDR3 is built from 18 residues. CDR3 sequence (DNA): TGTGCCAGCAGCAAAGGAAGTGGTACCGGGATTTCCCCCTACGAGCAGTACTTC. The encoded protein is CASSKGSGTGISPYEQYF.

The chain uses TRBV6-5 and TRBJ2-2; TRBD2 matches 9 bases. The CDR3 is 14 residues long. The germline gives CDR1 MNHEY, CDR2 SVGAGI. Germline trimming cut 5 bases from V and 12 bases from J; bases unmatched to any gene: 10. DNA for the CDR3: TGTGCCAGCAGTCAGGGACTAGCAAAGGGCAAGCTGTTTTTT. This codes for CASSQGLAKGKLFF.

This clone was detected a few times. This chain links TRBV4-1 with TRBJ2-3, with D uncertain. The CDR3 consists of 11 residues. Trimming removed 2 bases from V and 6 bases from J, with 3 bases in between. Per the germline V gene, CDR1 is MGHRA and CDR2 is YSYEKL. CDR3 sequence reads: CASSQRDTQYF. In DNA, the CDR3 is TGCGCCAGCAGCCAACGGGATACGCAGTATTTT.

As concerns this clone: One end of the junction varies from germline; a read error may be responsible. Different DNA sequences within this sample yield the same CDR3. This sequence joins TRBV27 and TRBJ2-1; 8 bases are shared with TRBD1. Germline-derived CDR1 and CDR2 are MNHEY and SMNVEV (reference sequence). The length of the CDR3 is 16 residues. The DNA for the CDR3 is TGCGCCAGCAGTTTCGCCGGACAGGGTCCCTACAATGAGCAGTTCTTC. Its protein is CASSFAGQGPYNEQFF.

V is TRBV11-2 and J is TRBJ2-2; no firm D call. Germline assignment: CDR1 SGHAT and CDR2 FQNNGV. Trimming stripped 2 bases from V and 1 base from J, with 8 bases between. This CDR3 region has 15 residues. CDR3 nucleotide sequence: TGTGCCAGCAGCTTAACTATAGGGAACACCGGGGAGCTGTTTTTT. This codes for CASSLTIGNTGELFF.

This clone was seen a handful of times. This chain connects TRBV19 to TRBJ2-7, with 7 bases aligning to TRBD1. The CDR3 sequence is 13 residues long. Germline CDR1 and CDR2: LNHDA and SQIVND (reference sequence). Unmatched junction bases numbered 7, after V lost 9 bases and J lost 2 bases. Written as DNA, the CDR3 is TGTGCCAGCAAGGGGGCAGGAACCTACGAGCAGTACTTC. Its protein product is CASKGAGTYEQYF.

This clone showed up just once. The chain joins TRBV10-3 to TRBJ2-7; D uncertain. Trimming took 6 bases from V and 1 from J, leaving 10 bases between them. The germline V gene has CDR1 ENHRY and CDR2 SYGVKD. The CDR3 sequence is 13 residues long. The CDR3 loop is CAIRGRLSYEQYF. CDR3 sequence (DNA): TGTGCCATCAGAGGACGGCTGTCCTACGAGCAGTACTTC.

This rearrangement joins TRBV2 to TRBJ2-7; the match to TRBD1 covers 7 bases. With 7 bases clipped from V and 2 bases from J, the junction kept 5 bases outside the gene matches. There are 13 residues in the CDR3. Per germline, CDR1 SNHLY and CDR2 FYNNEI. Here the CDR3 reads CASNRDSTYEQYF. The CDR3 coding sequence is TGTGCCAGCAATCGGGACAGTACCTACGAGCAGTACTTC.

The rearrangement uses TRBV2 and TRBJ2-2, with D uncertain. The CDR3 sequence is 13 residues long. Trimming left V 7 bases short and J 5 bases short, with 11 bases between. CDR1 SNHLY and CDR2 FYNNEI come from the germline V gene. The CDR3 reads CASILGLTGELFF. The CDR3 DNA sequence: TGTGCCAGCATTCTGGGTTTAACCGGGGAGCTGTTTTTT.

This clone has a single count. V gene TRBV29-1 combines with J gene TRBJ1-1; perhaps TRBD1 as D (6 bases). CDR3 length: 11 residues. Trimming took 1 base from V and 10 from J, leaving 10 bases between them. Germline loops: CDR1 SQVTM, CDR2 ANQGSEA. The CDR3 loop is CSVEGVGGAFF. Written as DNA, the CDR3 is TGCAGCGTTGAAGGTGTAGGGGGAGCTTTCTTT.